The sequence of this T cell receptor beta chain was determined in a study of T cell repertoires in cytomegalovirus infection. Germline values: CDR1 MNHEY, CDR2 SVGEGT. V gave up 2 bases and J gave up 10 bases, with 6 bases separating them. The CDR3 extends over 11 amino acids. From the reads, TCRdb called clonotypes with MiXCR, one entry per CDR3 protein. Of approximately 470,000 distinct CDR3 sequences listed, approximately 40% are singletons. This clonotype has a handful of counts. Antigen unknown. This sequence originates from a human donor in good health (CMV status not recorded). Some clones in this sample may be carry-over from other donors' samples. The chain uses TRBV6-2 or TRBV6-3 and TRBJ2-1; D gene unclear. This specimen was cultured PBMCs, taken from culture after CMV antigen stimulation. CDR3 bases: TGTGCCAGCAGTTACCAAGCAGAGCAGTTCTTC. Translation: CASSYQAEQFF.